A single sample is the source of the 31 T cell receptor beta chains below, sequenced in a study of identical twins (dated by TCRdb to the mid-2010s). The library came from 5' RACE. TCRdb records Illumina HiSeq 2000 as the sequencer. TCRdb itself trimmed the public reads at Q25 with fastp, ran MiXCR and retained productive beta chains. Each CDR3 protein gets just one entry, which takes the most common genes and DNA from the rows behind it. This sample gives hundreds of thousands of distinct CDR3 sequences in total; 8.6% of them show up just once. The ten largest clones represent 0.98% of the sample. The data were also submitted as part of a second study, on yellow fever vaccine responses in identical twins.

The specimen was PBMCs. Receptors were obtained from a woman aged 18-29 years in good health.

This clonotype was found many times. The genes are TRBV7-2 and TRBJ2-3, with D hard to call. The ends were cut back, 3 bases at V and 5 bases at J, with 9 bases in the middle. There are 13 residues in the CDR3. From germline, CDR1 is SGHTA and CDR2 FQGNSA. The CDR3 nucleotides read TGTGCCAGCAGCTTCCTCCGGCTAGATACGCAGTATTTT. It translates to CASSFLRLDTQYF.

This clonotype was observed at least ten times. The chain links TRBV5-1 to TRBJ2-5; D tentatively fits TRBD1 or TRBD2 (5 bases each). Germline V gene lookup returns CDR1 SGHRS and CDR2 YFSETQ. V lost 3 bases and J lost 1, with 10 bases in between. This CDR3 is 14 amino acids long. The CDR3, as DNA: TGCGCCAGCAGCTCGGGACGGATCCAAGAGACCCAGTACTTC. Protein sequence: CASSSGRIQETQYF.

This clonotype has a count of ten or more. This chain links TRBV2 with TRBJ2-5; weak D call: TRBD2 (5 bases). Trimming removed 9 bases from V and 4 bases from J, with 15 bases in between. Germline CDR1 is SNHLY and CDR2 is FYNNEI. The length of the CDR3 is 13 residues. The CDR3 sequence is CARRRVGVETQYF. In DNA, the CDR3 is TGTGCCAGGAGAAGGGTGGGAGTAGAGACCCAGTACTTC.

The chain has TRBV4-3 and TRBJ2-5; possibly TRBD1 or TRBD2 for D (6 bases each). The CDR3 length is 15 residues. Germline CDR1 is LGHNA and CDR2 is YSLEER. The V end was cut by 0 bases, the J end by 2 bases, with 10 bases between. CDR3 loop: CASSQDRGAQETQYF. The CDR3 DNA reads TGCGCCAGCAGCCAAGATAGGGGGGCACAAGAGACCCAGTACTTC.

The chain combines TRBV9 with TRBJ2-2; D is perhaps TRBD1 (6 bases). Looked up from germline, CDR1 is SGDLS and CDR2 is YYNGEE. V lost 2 bases, J lost 5 bases, and 7 bases lay in between. The CDR3 length is 13 residues. The CDR3 loop is CASSVQGTGELFF. CDR3 DNA: TGTGCCAGCAGCGTCCAGGGGACCGGGGAGCTGTTTTTT. The full variable domain, its missing parts supplied by reference TRBV9 and TRBJ2-2, is DSGVTQTPKHLITATGQRVTLRCSPRSGDLSVYWYQQSLDQGLQFLIQYYNGEERAKGNILERFSAQQFPDLHSELNLSSLELGDSALYFCASSVQGTGELFFGEGSRLTVL.

The table lists this clonotype with a few counts. CDR3 in amino acids: CASSHLRGLGGRVGSNNEQFF. In DNA form, the CDR3 reads TGTGCCAGCAGCCATTTAAGGGGGCTTGGTGGGCGAGTTGGTTCTAACAATGAGCAGTTCTTC. The rearrangement uses TRBV11-1 and TRBJ2-1; 7 nucleotides match TRBD1. Germline V CDR1 and CDR2: SGHAT, FQDESV (reference sequence). The CDR3 has 21 amino acids. With 5 bases clipped from V and 5 bases from J, the junction kept 27 bases outside the gene matches.

This clonotype was found a few times. This chain links TRBV6-5 with TRBJ2-3, with 11 positions matching TRBD2. Germline CDR1 is MNHEY and CDR2 is SVGAGI. The trim removed 3 bases at V and 2 bases at J, leaving 10 bases unmatched. The CDR3 extends over 18 amino acids. CDR3 in DNA: TGTGCCAGCAGTTATTCGCTAGCGGGGGGCTCTAACACAGATACGCAGTATTTT. This gives the protein CASSYSLAGGSNTDTQYF.

The chain has TRBV7-2 and TRBJ2-3; 9 positions match TRBD2. CDR3 length equals 16 residues. Trimming at V came to 5 bases and at J to 1 base, leaving 7 bases not matched to a gene. Per the germline V gene, CDR1 is SGHTA and CDR2 is FQGNSA. CDR3 bases: TGTGCCAGCAGCGATTATAGCGGGGGCCGCACAGATACGCAGTATTTT. It is translated as CASSDYSGGRTDTQYF.

This clonotype was found a few times. The CDR3 bases are TGTGCCAGCTCAACGGGTCGGGAGACCTACGAGCAGTACTTC. Translation gives CASSTGRETYEQYF. This rearrangement joins TRBV18 to TRBJ2-7, with D tentatively TRBD2 (6 bases). Germline V gives CDR1 KGHSH, CDR2 LQKENI. Deletions cut 5 bases from V and 2 bases from J, with 13 bases between. The CDR3 loop spans 14 amino acids.

This clonotype occurred a few times. The V gene is TRBV3-1, the J gene TRBJ2-1, with 9 bases matching TRBD1. The CDR3 length is 16 residues. The germline CDR1 and CDR2 sequences are LGHDT and YNNKEL (reference sequence). J was trimmed by 3 bases and V by 3 bases; bases with no gene match: 6. The CDR3 DNA reads as TGTGCCAGCAGCCAGACGGGACAGGGTAACTACAATGAGCAGTTCTTC. This translates into CASSQTGQGNYNEQFF.

This clonotype was seen a few times. The chain links TRBV24-1 to TRBJ1-2; D not certain. This CDR3 comprises 14 residues. Germline lookup yields CDR1 KGHDR and CDR2 SFDVKD. V lost 1 base, J lost 8 bases, and 13 bases lay in between. Here the CDR3 DNA reads TGTGCCACCAGTGATTTAGGCACCACGGAGGGCTACACCTTC. It specifies CATSDLGTTEGYTF.

This clonotype was found a few times. The chain uses TRBV6-5 and TRBJ2-2; D unclear. Trimming took 0 bases from V and 6 from J, leaving 14 bases between them. The CDR3 has 16 amino acids. CDR1 and CDR2 (germline): MNHEY, SVGAGI. CDR3 loop: CASSYSPGLFAGELFF. CDR3 nucleotide sequence: TGTGCCAGCAGTTACTCGCCGGGCTTGTTTGCCGGGGAGCTGTTTTTT.

The chain joins TRBV4-3 to TRBJ2-1; 10 bases are shared with TRBD2. The CDR3 extends over 14 amino acids. Germline values: CDR1 LGHNA, CDR2 YSLEER. Trimming took 6 bases from V and 10 from J; bases not matched to a gene: 9. The CDR3 spells CASSGLAVNNEQFF. Here the CDR3 DNA reads TGCGCCAGCAGTGGACTAGCGGTTAATAACGAGCAGTTCTTC.

This clonotype was observed a few times. The chain has TRBV4-1 and TRBJ1-2; D ambiguous. Germline V gives CDR1 MGHRA, CDR2 YSYEKL. V gave up 5 bases and J gave up 0 bases, with 13 bases separating them. CDR3 size: 15 residues. The CDR3 coding sequence is TGCGCCAGCAGCTCAGGAATACTAGCTAACTATGGCTACACCTTC. Amino acids: CASSSGILANYGYTF.

This clonotype was picked up one time. The V gene is TRBV7-9, the J gene TRBJ2-6, with no clear D. CDR1 SEHNR and CDR2 FQNEAQ come from the germline V gene (reference sequence). The CDR3 covers 16 residues. Deletions cut 3 bases from V and 2 bases from J, with 11 bases between. The CDR3: CASSFSRQTGANVLTF. The CDR3 region has the DNA TGTGCCAGCAGCTTTTCACGACAAACTGGGGCCAACGTCCTGACTTTC.

The chain couples TRBV7-2 to TRBJ2-1, with 8 bases that match TRBD2. This CDR3 contains 16 residues. Losses at the gene ends were 5 bases for V and 2 bases for J; bases not matched to a gene: 8. Germline V lookup: CDR1 SGHTA, CDR2 FQGNSA. CDR3 region: CASSPPPAGAYNEQFF. As DNA, the CDR3 is TGTGCCAGCAGCCCGCCCCCAGCGGGAGCCTACAATGAGCAGTTCTTC.

V is TRBV21-1 and J is TRBJ2-1. TRBV21-1 counts as a pseudogene. The CDR3 has 15 residues. The CDR3 region is CASHNRKGLDNEQFF. The CDR3 DNA follows: TGTGCCAGCCACAACCGAAAGGGGCTCGACAATGAGCAGTTCTTC.

This clonotype was seen only a few times. The chain carries TRBV20-1 and TRBJ2-2; TRBD1 might be the D (8 bases). Germline lookup yields CDR1 DFQATT and CDR2 SNEGSKA (reference sequence). The CDR3 has 15 amino acids. Trimming removed 3 bases at V and 3 bases at J, with 14 bases between. CDR3 loop: CSARTGEGDTGELFF. CDR3 coding DNA: TGCAGTGCTAGGACAGGGGAGGGGGACACCGGGGAGCTGTTTTTT.

The chain is built from TRBV11-2 and TRBJ2-7, with D tentatively TRBD2 (5 bases). Germline-derived CDR1 and CDR2 are SGHAT and FQNNGV. With 1 base removed from V and 3 bases from J, the gap between germline ends came to 10 bases. The length of the CDR3 is 14 residues. The CDR3 sequence is CASSLGAEVYEQYF. CDR3 coding DNA: TGTGCCAGCAGCTTAGGCGCGGAGGTCTACGAGCAGTACTTC.

The rearrangement uses TRBV14 and TRBJ2-7; D ambiguous. The CDR3 runs 13 residues. V was trimmed by 3 bases and J by 6 bases, leaving 12 bases between them. Germline values: CDR1 SGHDN, CDR2 FVKESK. CDR3 in amino acids: CASSQRLWGEQYF. CDR3 bases: TGTGCCAGCAGCCAGCGCCTCTGGGGCGAGCAGTACTTC.

This clonotype appeared many times. V usage is TRBV9 and J usage is TRBJ1-1; D is unresolved. This CDR3 spans 13 amino acids. CDR1 is SGDLS and CDR2 is YYNGEE in the germline V gene. Deletions cut 1 base from V and 4 bases from J, with 8 bases between. The CDR3 DNA sequence: TGTGCCAGCAGCGTATTGATGGGCACTGAAGCTTTCTTT. This sequence encodes CASSVLMGTEAFF.

This clonotype has at least ten counts. This rearrangement joins TRBV20-1 to TRBJ2-1; D is possibly TRBD1 (6 bases). The CDR3 runs to 14 residues. The ends were cut back, 1 base at V and 7 bases at J, with 14 bases in the middle. Per the germline V gene, CDR1 is DFQATT and CDR2 is SNEGSKA (reference sequence). The CDR3 nucleotides read TGCAGTGCTAGAGGGACAGACGGATTGAATGAGCAGTTCTTC. As protein: CSARGTDGLNEQFF.

This clonotype appeared a few times. The rearrangement links TRBV7-6 to TRBJ2-3; TRBD2 might be the D (6 bases). V was cut by 1 base and J by 1 base, with 15 bases left in between. Per the germline V gene, CDR1 is SGHVS and CDR2 is FNYEAQ. The CDR3 has 17 amino acids. The CDR3 nucleotides are TGTGCCAGCAGCTTAGTACTGGCGGGAATCGGCACAGATACGCAGTATTTT. Translating it yields CASSLVLAGIGTDTQYF.

The genes are TRBV29-1 and TRBJ2-1, with D perhaps TRBD2 (6 bases). V lost 7 bases, J lost 0 bases, and 13 bases lay in between. The CDR3 contains 14 residues. From germline, CDR1 is SQVTM and CDR2 ANQGSEA. The CDR3: CSARRDSSYNEQFF. The DNA of the CDR3 is TGCAGCGCCCGGAGGGATAGCTCCTACAATGAGCAGTTCTTC.

This clonotype was recorded a few times. V and J are TRBV29-1 and TRBJ2-7; D unresolved. V was cut by 5 bases and J by 2 bases, with 10 bases left in between. The CDR3 runs 12 residues. CDR1 is SQVTM and CDR2 is ANQGSEA in the germline V gene. CDR3 sequence (DNA): TGCAGCGTTATGGTCCTAACCTACGAGCAGTACTTC. It yields the protein CSVMVLTYEQYF.

A few counts support this clonotype. This CDR3 reads CASSLGQGPVELFF. The CDR3 nucleotides read TGTGCCAGCAGTTTAGGACAGGGTCCCGTGGAGCTGTTTTTT. The chain couples TRBV6-5 to TRBJ2-2; TRBD1 aligns across 8 bases. V shed 4 bases and J 10 bases; nucleotides not matched to a gene: 8. Germline lookup yields CDR1 MNHEY and CDR2 SVGAGI. This CDR3 contains 14 residues.

This clonotype was counted a few times. The rearrangement uses TRBV4-3 and TRBJ2-7; D not resolved. In germline, CDR1 is LGHNA, CDR2 YSLEER. The V and J ends lost 2 bases and 1 base respectively, with 9 bases between them. The CDR3 totals 14 residues. This CDR3 reads CASSQLVMSYEQYF. The CDR3 region has the DNA TGCGCCAGCAGCCAACTAGTCATGTCCTACGAGCAGTACTTC.

The rearrangement uses TRBV7-3 and TRBJ2-3, with D tentatively TRBD1 or TRBD2 (5 bases each). The CDR3 totals 15 residues. Germline V gene sequence: CDR1 SGHTA, CDR2 FQGTGA. V lost 4 bases and J lost 6, with 17 bases in between. The CDR3 spells CASSWSGTKTDTQYF. In DNA, the CDR3 is TGTGCCAGCAGCTGGTCCGGGACCAAAACGGATACGCAGTATTTT.

There are many counts of this clonotype. This chain uses TRBV29-1 with TRBJ2-7, with D unresolved. CDR3 length: 12 residues. The germline CDR1 and CDR2 sequences are SQVTM and ANQGSEA. V was pared by 5 bases and J by 4 bases, with 12 bases between. The CDR3 spells CSVLRGSYEQYF. CDR3 nucleotide sequence: TGCAGCGTTCTGCGCGGCTCTTACGAGCAGTACTTC.

This clonotype showed up just a few times. One junction end disagrees with the germline gene, perhaps due to a read error. The chain links TRBV14 to TRBJ2-1; D is uncertain. Germline assignment: CDR1 SGHDN and CDR2 FVKESK. The CDR3 totals 13 residues. CDR3 in DNA: TGTGCCAGCAGCCATGAGTTGTACAGTGAGCAGTTCTTC. Protein sequence: CASSHELYSEQFF.

The J gene is TRBJ2-2, the V gene TRBV11-2; D is possibly TRBD2 (6 bases). V lost 0 bases and J 7 bases, leaving 9 bases between the germline ends. This CDR3 region has 14 residues. CDR1 is SGHAT, CDR2 FQNNGV, per germline. As DNA, the CDR3 is TGTGCCAGCAGCTTAGAACTAGCATACGGGGAGCTGTTTTTT. Translation gives CASSLELAYGELFF.